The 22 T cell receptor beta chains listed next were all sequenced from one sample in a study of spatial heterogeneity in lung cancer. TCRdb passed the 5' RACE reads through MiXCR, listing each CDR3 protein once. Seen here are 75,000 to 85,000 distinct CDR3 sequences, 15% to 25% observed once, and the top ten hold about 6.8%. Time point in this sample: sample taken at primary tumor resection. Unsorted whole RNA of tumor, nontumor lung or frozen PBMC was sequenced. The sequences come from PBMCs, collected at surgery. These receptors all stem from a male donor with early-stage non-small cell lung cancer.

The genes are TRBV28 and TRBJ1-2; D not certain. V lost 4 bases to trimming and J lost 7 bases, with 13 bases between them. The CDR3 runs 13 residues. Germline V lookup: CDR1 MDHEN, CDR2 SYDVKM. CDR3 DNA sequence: TGTGCCAGCAGTTGGTCCGGGCAAAGTGGCTACACCTTC. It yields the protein CASSWSGQSGYTF.

CDR3 loop: CASSQDNNEQFF. CDR3 coding DNA: TGCGCCAGCAGCCAAGATAACAATGAGCAGTTCTTC. V usage is TRBV4-1 and J usage is TRBJ2-1; no clear D gene. Germline lookup yields CDR1 MGHRA and CDR2 YSYEKL. The CDR3 is 12 residues long. V dropped 0 bases and J dropped 5 bases, with 2 bases sitting between them.

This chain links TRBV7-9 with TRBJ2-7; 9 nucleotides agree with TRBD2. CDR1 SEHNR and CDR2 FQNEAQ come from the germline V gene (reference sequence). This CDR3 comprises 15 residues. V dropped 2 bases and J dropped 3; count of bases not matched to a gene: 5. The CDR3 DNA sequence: TGTGCCAGCAGCTTATCTCGACTAGCGGACTACGAGCAGTACTTC. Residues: CASSLSRLADYEQYF. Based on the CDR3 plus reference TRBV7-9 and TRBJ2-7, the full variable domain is DTGVSQNPRHKITKRGQNVTFRCDPISEHNRLYWYRQTLGQGPEFLTYFQNEAQLEKSRLLSDRFSAERPKGSFSTLEIQRTEQGDSAMYLCASSLSRLADYEQYFGPGTRLTVT.

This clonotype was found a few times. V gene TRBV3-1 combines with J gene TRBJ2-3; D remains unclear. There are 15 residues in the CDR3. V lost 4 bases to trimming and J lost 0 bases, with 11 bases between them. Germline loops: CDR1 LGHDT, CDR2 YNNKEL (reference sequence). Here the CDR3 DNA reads TGTGCCAGCAGCCCAACATCGCTTAGCACAGATACGCAGTATTTT. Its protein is CASSPTSLSTDTQYF.

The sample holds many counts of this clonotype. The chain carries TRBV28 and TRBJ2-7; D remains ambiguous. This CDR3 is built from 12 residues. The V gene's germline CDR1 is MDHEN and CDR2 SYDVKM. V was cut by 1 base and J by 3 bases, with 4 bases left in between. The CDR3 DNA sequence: TGTGCCAGCAGTTTATCCCGCTACGAGCAGTACTTC. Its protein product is CASSLSRYEQYF.

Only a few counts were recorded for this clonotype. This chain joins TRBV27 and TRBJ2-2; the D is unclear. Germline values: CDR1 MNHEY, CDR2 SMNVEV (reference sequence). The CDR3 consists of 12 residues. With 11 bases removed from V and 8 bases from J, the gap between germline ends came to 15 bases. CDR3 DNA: TGTGCCGGTTCTCCCACGAAGGGGGAGCTGTTTTTT. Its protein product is CAGSPTKGELFF.

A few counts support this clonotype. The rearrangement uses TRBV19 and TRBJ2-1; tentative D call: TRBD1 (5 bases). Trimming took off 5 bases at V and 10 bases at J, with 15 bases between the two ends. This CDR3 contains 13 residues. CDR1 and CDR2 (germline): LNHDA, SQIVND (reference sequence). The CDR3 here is CASSPRGPYEQFF. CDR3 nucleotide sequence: TGTGCCAGTAGTCCAAGGGGCCCCTACGAGCAGTTCTTC.

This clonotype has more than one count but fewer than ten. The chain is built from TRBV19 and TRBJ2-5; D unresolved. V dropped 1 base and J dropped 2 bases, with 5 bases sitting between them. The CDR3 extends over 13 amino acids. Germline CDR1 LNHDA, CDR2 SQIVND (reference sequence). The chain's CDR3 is CASSIGTQETQYF. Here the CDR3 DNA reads TGTGCCAGTAGTATAGGTACTCAAGAGACCCAGTACTTC.

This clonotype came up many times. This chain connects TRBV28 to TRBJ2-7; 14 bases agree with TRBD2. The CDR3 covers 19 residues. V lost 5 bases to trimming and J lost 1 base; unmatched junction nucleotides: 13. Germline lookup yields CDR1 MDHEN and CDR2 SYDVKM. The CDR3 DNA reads TGTGCCAGCAGTCCCCGGACTAGCGGGAGGCCCCCGGGGTCCTACGAGCAGTACTTC. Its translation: CASSPRTSGRPPGSYEQYF.

The CDR3 loop reads CATSDQNPAEQFF. The CDR3 DNA is TGTGCCACCAGTGATCAAAACCCAGCTGAGCAGTTCTTC. The chain uses TRBV24-1 and TRBJ2-1; unclear D gene. Deletions cut 3 bases from V and 9 bases from J, with 11 bases between. Germline V gives CDR1 KGHDR, CDR2 SFDVKD. The CDR3 extends over 13 amino acids.

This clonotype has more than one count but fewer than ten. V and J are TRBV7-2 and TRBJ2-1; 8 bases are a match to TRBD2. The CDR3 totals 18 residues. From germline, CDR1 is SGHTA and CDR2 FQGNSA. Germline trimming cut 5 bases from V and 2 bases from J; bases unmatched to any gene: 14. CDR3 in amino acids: CASSPIGGGLVAYNEQFF. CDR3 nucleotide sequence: TGTGCCAGCAGCCCCATTGGTGGGGGACTAGTGGCCTACAATGAGCAGTTCTTC.

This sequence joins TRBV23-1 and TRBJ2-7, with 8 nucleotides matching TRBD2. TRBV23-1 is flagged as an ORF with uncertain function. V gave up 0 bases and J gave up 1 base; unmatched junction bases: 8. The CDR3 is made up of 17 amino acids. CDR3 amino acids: CASSQSSRGERSYEQYF. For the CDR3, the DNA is TGCGCCAGCAGTCAATCGTCGCGGGGGGAACGATCCTACGAGCAGTACTTC.

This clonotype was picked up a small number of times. In nucleotides, the CDR3 is TGTGCCAGCAGACAAACAGGGACTGGGGCCAACGTCCTGACTTTC. Its protein product is CASRQTGTGANVLTF. V usage is TRBV3-1 and J usage is TRBJ2-6, with a weak D call TRBD1 (6 bases). This CDR3 has 15 residues. V was trimmed by 6 bases and J by 2 bases, leaving 11 bases between them. From germline, CDR1 is LGHDT and CDR2 YNNKEL (reference sequence). Filled out from reference TRBV3-1 and TRBJ2-6, the complete variable domain reads DTAVSQTPKYLVTQMGNDKSIKCEQNLGHDTMYWYKQDSKKFLKIMFSYNNKELIINETVPNRFSPKSPDKAHLNLHINSLELGDSAVYFCASRQTGTGANVLTFGAGSRLTVL.

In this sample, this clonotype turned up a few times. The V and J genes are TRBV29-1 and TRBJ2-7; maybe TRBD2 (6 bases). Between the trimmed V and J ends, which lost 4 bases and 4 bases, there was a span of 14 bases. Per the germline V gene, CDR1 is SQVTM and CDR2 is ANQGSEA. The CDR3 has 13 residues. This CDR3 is CSVAGVVGYEQYF. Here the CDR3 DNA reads TGCAGCGTTGCGGGGGTAGTCGGGTACGAGCAGTACTTC.

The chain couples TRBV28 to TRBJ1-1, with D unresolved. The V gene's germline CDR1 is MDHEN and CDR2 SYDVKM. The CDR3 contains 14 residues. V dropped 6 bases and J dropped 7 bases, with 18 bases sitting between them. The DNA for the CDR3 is TGTGCCAGCAGCTCGAACGCGGGTTTTGGTGAAGCTTTCTTT. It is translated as CASSSNAGFGEAFF.

The CDR3 reads CASSLRAWTEAFF. The CDR3 bases are TGTGCCAGCAGCCTGAGGGCCTGGACTGAAGCTTTCTTT. The rearrangement joins TRBV11-3 to TRBJ1-1; D remains unclear. Germline V gene data show CDR1 as SGHNT and CDR2 as YENEEA. CDR3 length: 13 amino acids. Trimming pared 5 bases from V and 5 bases from J, leaving 12 bases between.

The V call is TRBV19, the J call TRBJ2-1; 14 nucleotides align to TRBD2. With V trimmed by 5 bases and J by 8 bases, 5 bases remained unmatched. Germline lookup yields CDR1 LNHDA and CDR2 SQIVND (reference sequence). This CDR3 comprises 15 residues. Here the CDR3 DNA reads TGTGCCAGTAGTCTGGGGACTAGCGGGAGCGATGAGCAGTTCTTC. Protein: CASSLGTSGSDEQFF.

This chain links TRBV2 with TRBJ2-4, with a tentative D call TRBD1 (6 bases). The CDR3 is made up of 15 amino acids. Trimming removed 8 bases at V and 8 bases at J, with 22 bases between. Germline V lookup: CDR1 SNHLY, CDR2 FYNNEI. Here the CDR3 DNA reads TGTGCCAGCGGATTGGACAGTGCAGGGATCGACATTCAGTACTTC. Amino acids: CASGLDSAGIDIQYF.

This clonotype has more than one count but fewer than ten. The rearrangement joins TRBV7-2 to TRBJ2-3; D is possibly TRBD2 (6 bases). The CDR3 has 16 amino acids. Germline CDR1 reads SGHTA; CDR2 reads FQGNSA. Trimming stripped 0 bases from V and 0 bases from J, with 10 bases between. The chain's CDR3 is CASSLARAGSTDTQYF. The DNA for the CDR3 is TGTGCCAGCAGCTTAGCACGTGCGGGGAGCACAGATACGCAGTATTTT. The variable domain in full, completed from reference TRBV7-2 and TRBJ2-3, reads GAGVSQSPSNKVTEKGKDVELRCDPISGHTALYWYRQSLGQGLEFLIYFQGNSAPDKSGLPSDRFSAERTGGSVSTLTIQRTQQEDSAVYLCASSLARAGSTDTQYFGPGTRLTVL.

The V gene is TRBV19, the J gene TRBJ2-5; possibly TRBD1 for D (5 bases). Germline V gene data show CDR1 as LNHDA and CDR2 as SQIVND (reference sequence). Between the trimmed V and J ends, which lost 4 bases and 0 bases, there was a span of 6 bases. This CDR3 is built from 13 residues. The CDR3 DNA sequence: TGTGCCAGTAGTACGACAGACCAAGAGACCCAGTACTTC. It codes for CASSTTDQETQYF.

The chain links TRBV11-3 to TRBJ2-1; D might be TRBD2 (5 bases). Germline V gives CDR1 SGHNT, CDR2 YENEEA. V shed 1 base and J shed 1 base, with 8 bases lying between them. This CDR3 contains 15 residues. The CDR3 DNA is TGTGCCAGCAGCTTAGGAGGGAAATCCTACAATGAGCAGTTCTTC. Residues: CASSLGGKSYNEQFF.

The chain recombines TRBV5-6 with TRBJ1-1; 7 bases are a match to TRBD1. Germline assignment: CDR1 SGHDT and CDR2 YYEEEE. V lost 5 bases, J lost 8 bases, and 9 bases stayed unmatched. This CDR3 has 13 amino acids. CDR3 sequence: CASSHRGRGEAFF. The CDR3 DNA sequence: TGTGCCAGCAGTCACAGGGGCCGGGGAGAAGCTTTCTTT. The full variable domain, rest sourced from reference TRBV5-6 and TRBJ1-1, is DAGVTQSPTHLIKTRGQQVTLRCSPKSGHDTVSWYQQALGQGPQFIFQYYEEEERQRGNFPDRFSGHQFPNYSSELNVNALLLGDSALYLCASSHRGRGEAFFGQGTRLTVV.